The clone carrying this T cell receptor beta chain was counted a few times. What it binds is not known. The sample comes from a study of molecular identifiers for immune sequencing clone quantification. About the study: Replicate runs used RNA from about 19,000 or 110,000 naive CD8 cells, which was split five ways into aliquots, and four of those aliquots were then sequenced.

Generation of bulk TCR libraries relied on previously described methods and listed TCR primers. TCRdb called the PCR reads again in MiXCR, with one record for every CDR3 protein. Of about 510,000 distinct CDR3 sequences detected, about 25% appear once; the ten largest clones hold under 0.85%. General study points: Among effectors, clones above 20 RNA copies held over 97% of molecules; among naive cells, under 1%.

This CDR3 has 14 residues. The V end lost 3 bases, the J end lost 6 bases, and 9 bases lay between the germline ends. Germline V gene data show CDR1 as SGHNT and CDR2 as YENEEA. Sequencing was carried out using naive CD8+ T cells from blood, with Jurkat cell RNA spiked in. Subset noted: FACS-sorted CD8+CD4-CCR7+CD45RA+ naive T cells. The clonotype was recovered from a human donor in good health. Some libraries in this study had Jurkat cell RNA spiked in. The J gene is TRBJ1-6, the V gene TRBV11-3; possibly TRBD1 for D (5 bases). CDR3 residues: CASSFGTPNSPLHF. The CDR3 nucleotides read TGTGCCAGCAGCTTCGGGACCCCTAATTCACCCCTCCACTTT.